The rows below give T cell receptor beta chains drawn from one sample of a study of blood T cell repertoires in COVID-19. Sequencing used immunoSEQ multiplex PCR; TCRdb keeps in-frame clones, though not all of them. The data show around 250,000 clones, roughly 86% seen once. Sequencing was performed on peripheral blood. The receptors stem from a woman aged 65 to 85 with active or convalescent COVID-19. Each CDR3 is given with its conserved first and last residue. The D gene is left open where the match is weak. Only part of the rows carry a size: once, few, many, or a class if the clone is expanded.

clone_size	d_call	v_call	j_call	cdr3_nt	cdr3_aa
.	TRBD1	TRBV18	TRBJ2-1	TGTGCCAGCTCACCTCGGGACAGATACTACAATGAGCAGTTCTTC	CASSPRDRYYNEQFF
.	.	TRBV12-2	TRBJ1-1	TGTGCAAGTCGCTTAGGCGGGGAGCGGACTGAAGCTTTCTTT	CASRLGGERTEAFF
.	.	TRBV4-3	TRBJ1-2	TGCGCCAGCAGCCAAGGGTTGACGGTCCGGAGGGGTGATGGCTACACCTTC	CASSQGLTVRRGDGYTF
.	.	TRBV19	TRBJ1-3	TGTGCCAGTAGTATCGGATACTATGGAAACACCATATATTTT	CASSIGYYGNTIYF
once	.	TRBV12-3/TRBV12-4	TRBJ1-1	TGTGCCAGCAGTTTACAGGGTGCCACTGAAGCTTTCTTT	CASSLQGATEAFF
.	.	TRBV12-3/TRBV12-4	TRBJ2-1	TGTGCCAGCAGTCCTCTTGACGGGAATGAGCAGTTCTTC	CASSPLDGNEQFF
.	.	TRBV24-1	TRBJ2-2	TGTGCCACCAGGGAGGGCGGCCAAGTGAACACCGGGGAGCTGTTTTTT	CATREGGQVNTGELFF
.	.	TRBV5-1	TRBJ1-1	TGCGCCAGCAGCTTGGAAAGGCCGGCCCGAGGCACTGAAGCTTTCTTT	CASSLERPARGTEAFF
.	.	TRBV7-6	TRBJ1-4	TGTGCCAGCAGTTTAGCAGGGGCCGCAACTAATGAAAAACTGTTTTTT	CASSLAGAATNEKLFF
.	TRBD2	TRBV7-2	TRBJ2-1	TGTGCCAGCAGCAGCCGGGGTGCGGGGGACCTTGGTGAGCAGTTCTTC	CASSSRGAGDLGEQFF
.	TRBD1	TRBV6-2/TRBV6-3	TRBJ1-1	TGTGCCAGCAGTACCCCAGGGGGAGGTGTCACTGAAGCTTTCTTT	CASSTPGGGVTEAFF
.	.	TRBV4-3	TRBJ1-4	TGCGCCAGCAGCGAGTACAATGAAAAACTGTTTTTT	CASSEYNEKLFF